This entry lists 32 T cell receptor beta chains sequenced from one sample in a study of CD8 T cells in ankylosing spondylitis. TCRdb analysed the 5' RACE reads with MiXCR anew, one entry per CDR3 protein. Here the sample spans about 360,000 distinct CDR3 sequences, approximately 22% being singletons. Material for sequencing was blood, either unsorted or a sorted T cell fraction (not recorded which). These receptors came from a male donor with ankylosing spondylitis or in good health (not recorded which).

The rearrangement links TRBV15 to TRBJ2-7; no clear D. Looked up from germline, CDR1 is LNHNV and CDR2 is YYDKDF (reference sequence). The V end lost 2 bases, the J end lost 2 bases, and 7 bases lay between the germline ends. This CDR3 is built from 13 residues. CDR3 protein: CATSRSGTYEQYF. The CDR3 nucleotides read TGTGCCACCAGCAGATCAGGAACCTACGAGCAGTACTTC.

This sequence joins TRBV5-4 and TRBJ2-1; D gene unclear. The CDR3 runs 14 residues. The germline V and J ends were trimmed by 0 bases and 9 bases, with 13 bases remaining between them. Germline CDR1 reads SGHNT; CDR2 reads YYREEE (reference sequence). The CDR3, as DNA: TGTGCCAGCAGCTTGGAGTCCAGACGGAGTGAGCAGTTCTTC. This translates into CASSLESRRSEQFF.

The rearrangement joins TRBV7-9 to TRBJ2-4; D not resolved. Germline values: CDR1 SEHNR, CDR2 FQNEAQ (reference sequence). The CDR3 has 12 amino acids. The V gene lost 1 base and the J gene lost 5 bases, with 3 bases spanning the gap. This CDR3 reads CASSLVENIQYF. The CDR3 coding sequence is TGTGCCAGCAGCTTAGTAGAAAACATTCAGTACTTC. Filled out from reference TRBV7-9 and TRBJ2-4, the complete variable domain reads DTGVSQNPRHKITKRGQNVTFRCDPISEHNRLYWYRQTLGQGPEFLTYFQNEAQLEKSRLLSDRFSAERPKGSFSTLEIQRTEQGDSAMYLCASSLVENIQYFGAGTRLSVL.

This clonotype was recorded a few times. The CDR3 region has the DNA TGTGCCAGCAGCCCCCGGGACAGGACCGCTCAATACGAGCAGTACTTC. Amino acids: CASSPRDRTAQYEQYF. The chain uses TRBV9 and TRBJ2-7; TRBD1 matches at 8 bases. CDR1 is SGDLS and CDR2 is YYNGEE in the germline V gene. The CDR3 runs to 16 residues. V shed 4 bases and J 4 bases; nucleotides not matched to a gene: 13.

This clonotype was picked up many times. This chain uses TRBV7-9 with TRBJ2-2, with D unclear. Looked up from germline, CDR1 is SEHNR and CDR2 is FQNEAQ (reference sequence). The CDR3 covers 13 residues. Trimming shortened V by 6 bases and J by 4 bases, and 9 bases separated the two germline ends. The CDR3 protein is CASSPSVTGELFF. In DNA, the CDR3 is TGTGCCAGCAGTCCTTCGGTCACCGGGGAGCTGTTTTTT. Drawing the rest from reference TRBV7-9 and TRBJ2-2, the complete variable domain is DTGVSQNPRHKITKRGQNVTFRCDPISEHNRLYWYRQTLGQGPEFLTYFQNEAQLEKSRLLSDRFSAERPKGSFSTLEIQRTEQGDSAMYLCASSPSVTGELFFGEGSRLTVL.

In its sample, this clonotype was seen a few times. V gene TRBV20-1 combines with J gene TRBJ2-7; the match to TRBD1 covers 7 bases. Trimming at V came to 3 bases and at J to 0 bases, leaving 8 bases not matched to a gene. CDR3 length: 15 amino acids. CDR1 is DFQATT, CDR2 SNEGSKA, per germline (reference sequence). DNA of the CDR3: TGCAGTGCTAGCCCGTCCGGGACAGCCTCCTACGAGCAGTACTTC. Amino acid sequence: CSASPSGTASYEQYF.

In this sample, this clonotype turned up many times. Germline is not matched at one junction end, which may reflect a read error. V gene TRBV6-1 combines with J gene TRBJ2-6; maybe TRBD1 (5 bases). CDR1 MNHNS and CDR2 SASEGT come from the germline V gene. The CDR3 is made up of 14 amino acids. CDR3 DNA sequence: TGTGCCAGCACTGAAGGGGCTGGGGCCAACGTCCTGACTTTC. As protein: CASTEGAGANVLTF.

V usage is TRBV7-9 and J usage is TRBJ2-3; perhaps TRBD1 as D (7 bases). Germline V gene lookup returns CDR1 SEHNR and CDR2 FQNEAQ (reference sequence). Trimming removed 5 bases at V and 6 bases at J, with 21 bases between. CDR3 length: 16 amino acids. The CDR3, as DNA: TGTGCCAGCAGCCCCCGGGACAGCTCGGAGGGGGATACGCAGTATTTT. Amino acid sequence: CASSPRDSSEGDTQYF.

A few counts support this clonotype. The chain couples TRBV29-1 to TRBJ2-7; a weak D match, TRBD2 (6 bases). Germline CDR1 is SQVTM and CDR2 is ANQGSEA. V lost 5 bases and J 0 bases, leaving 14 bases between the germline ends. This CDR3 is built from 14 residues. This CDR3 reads CSVLGKGGSYEQYF. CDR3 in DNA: TGCAGCGTTTTGGGTAAGGGAGGCTCCTACGAGCAGTACTTC.

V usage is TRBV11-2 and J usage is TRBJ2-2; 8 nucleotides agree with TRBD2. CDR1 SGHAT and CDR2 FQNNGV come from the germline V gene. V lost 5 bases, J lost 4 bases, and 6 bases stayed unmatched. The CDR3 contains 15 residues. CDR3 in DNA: TGTGCCAGCAGCGGGGGACTAGTCGCCACCGGGGAGCTGTTTTTT. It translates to CASSGGLVATGELFF.

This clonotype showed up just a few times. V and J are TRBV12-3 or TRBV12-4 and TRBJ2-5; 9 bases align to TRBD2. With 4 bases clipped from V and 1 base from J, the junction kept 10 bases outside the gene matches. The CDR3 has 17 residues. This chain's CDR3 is CASSSTPGLATQETQYF. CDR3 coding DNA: TGTGCCAGCAGTTCAACCCCGGGACTAGCTACCCAAGAGACCCAGTACTTC.

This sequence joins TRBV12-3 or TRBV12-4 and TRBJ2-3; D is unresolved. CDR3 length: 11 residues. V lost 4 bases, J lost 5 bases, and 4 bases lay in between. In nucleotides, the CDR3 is TGTGCCAGCAGTTCAGGAGATACGCAGTATTTT. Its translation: CASSSGDTQYF.

The CDR3 bases are TGTGCCAGCAGTTATTCCGCGGGAAGATATGAGCAGTTCTTC. Encoded protein: CASSYSAGRYEQFF. The V call is TRBV27, the J call TRBJ2-1; TRBD2 might be the D (6 bases). Per germline, CDR1 MNHEY and CDR2 SMNVEV (reference sequence). This CDR3 has 14 amino acids. The germline V and J ends were trimmed by 4 bases and 8 bases, with 15 bases remaining between them.

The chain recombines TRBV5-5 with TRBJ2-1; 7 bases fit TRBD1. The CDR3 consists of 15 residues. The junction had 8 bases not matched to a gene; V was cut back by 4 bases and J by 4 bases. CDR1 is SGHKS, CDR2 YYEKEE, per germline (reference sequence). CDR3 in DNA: TGTGCCAGCAGCCCTTCTGCAGGGGGATACAATGAGCAGTTCTTC. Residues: CASSPSAGGYNEQFF.

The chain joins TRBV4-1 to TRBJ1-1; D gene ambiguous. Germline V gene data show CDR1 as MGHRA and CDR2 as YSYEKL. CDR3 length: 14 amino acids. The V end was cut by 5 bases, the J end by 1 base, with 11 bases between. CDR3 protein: CASSAWSGNTEAFF. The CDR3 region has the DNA TGCGCCAGCAGCGCGTGGTCAGGGAACACTGAAGCTTTCTTT.

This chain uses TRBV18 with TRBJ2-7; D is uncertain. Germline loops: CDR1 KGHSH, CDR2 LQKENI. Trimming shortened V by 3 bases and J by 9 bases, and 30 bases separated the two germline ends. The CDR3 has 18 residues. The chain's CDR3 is CASSPTAFSANSPAGQYF. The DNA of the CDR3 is TGTGCCAGCTCACCCACCGCCTTCTCCGCAAACTCACCAGCTGGGCAGTACTTC. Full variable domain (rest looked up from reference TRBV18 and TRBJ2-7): NAGVMQNPRHLVRRRGQEARLRCSPMKGHSHVYWYRQLPEEGLKFMVYLQKENIIDESGMPKERFSAEFPKEGPSILRIQQVVRGDSAAYFCASSPTAFSANSPAGQYFGPGTRLTVT.

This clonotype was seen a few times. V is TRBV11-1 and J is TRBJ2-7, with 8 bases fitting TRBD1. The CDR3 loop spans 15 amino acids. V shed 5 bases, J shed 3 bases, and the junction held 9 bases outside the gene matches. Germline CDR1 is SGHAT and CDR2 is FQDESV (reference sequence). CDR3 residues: CASSVADRVNYEQYF. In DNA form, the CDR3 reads TGTGCCAGCAGCGTTGCGGACAGGGTGAACTACGAGCAGTACTTC.

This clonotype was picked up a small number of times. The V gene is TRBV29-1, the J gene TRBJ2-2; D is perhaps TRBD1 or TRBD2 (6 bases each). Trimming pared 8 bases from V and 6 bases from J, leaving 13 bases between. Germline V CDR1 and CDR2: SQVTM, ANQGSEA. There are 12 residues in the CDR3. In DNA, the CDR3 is TGCAGCTTCTCGGAGGGGGCCGGGGAGCTGTTTTTT. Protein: CSFSEGAGELFF.

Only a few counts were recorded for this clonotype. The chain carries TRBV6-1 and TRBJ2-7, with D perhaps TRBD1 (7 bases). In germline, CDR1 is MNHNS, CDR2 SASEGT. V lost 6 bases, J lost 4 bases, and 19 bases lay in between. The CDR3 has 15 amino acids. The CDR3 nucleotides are TGTGCCAGCAGAGGAATTTCACAGGGGAGGTACGAGCAGTACTTC. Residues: CASRGISQGRYEQYF.

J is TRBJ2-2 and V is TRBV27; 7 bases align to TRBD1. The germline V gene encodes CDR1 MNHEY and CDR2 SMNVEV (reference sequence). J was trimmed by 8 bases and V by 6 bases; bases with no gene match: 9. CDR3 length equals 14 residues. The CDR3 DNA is TGTGCCAGCAGCGCGACAGGGCTTCGGGGGGAGCTGTTTTTT. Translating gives CASSATGLRGELFF.

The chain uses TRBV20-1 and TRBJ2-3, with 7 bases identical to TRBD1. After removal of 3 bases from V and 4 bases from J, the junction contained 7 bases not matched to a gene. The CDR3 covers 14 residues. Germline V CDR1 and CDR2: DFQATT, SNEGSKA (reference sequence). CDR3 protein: CSARPTGVADTQYF. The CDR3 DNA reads TGCAGTGCTAGGCCCACAGGGGTGGCAGATACGCAGTATTTT.

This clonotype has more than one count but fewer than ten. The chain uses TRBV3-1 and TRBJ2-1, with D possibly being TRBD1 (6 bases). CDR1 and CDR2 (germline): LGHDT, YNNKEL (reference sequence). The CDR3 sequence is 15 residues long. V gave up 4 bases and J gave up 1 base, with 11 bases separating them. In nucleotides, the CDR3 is TGTGCCAGCAGCCTCCGGGACACTTCCTACAATGAGCAGTTCTTC. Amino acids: CASSLRDTSYNEQFF.

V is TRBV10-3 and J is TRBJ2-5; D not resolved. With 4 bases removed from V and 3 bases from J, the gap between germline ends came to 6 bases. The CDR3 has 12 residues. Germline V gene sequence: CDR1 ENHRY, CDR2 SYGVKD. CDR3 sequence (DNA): TGTGCCATCAGTGGTACAGAAGAGACCCAGTACTTC. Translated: CAISGTEETQYF.

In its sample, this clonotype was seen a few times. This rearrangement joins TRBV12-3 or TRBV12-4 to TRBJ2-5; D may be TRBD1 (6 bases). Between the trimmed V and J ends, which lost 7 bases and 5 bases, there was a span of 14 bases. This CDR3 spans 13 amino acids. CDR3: CASTDSRGETQYF. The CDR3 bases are TGTGCCAGCACGGACAGTAGGGGGGAGACCCAGTACTTC.

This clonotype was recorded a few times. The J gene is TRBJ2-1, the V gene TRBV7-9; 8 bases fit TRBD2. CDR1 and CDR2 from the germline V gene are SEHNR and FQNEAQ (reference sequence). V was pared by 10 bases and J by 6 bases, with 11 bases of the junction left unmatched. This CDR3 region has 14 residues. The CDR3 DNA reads TGTGCCATCAAGGGAGCGGGGGTGCCCAATGAGCAGTTCTTC. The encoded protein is CAIKGAGVPNEQFF.

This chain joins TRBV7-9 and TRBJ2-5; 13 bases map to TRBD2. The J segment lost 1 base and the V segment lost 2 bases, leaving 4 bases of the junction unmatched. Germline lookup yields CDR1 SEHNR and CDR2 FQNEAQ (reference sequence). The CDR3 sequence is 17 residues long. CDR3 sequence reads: CASSLRGTSGAQETQYF. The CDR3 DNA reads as TGTGCCAGCAGCTTACGGGGGACTAGCGGGGCCCAAGAGACCCAGTACTTC.

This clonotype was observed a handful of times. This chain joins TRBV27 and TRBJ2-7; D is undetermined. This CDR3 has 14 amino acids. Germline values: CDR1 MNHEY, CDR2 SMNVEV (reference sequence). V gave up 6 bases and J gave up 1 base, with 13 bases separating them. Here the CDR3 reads CASSPSGLSYEQYF. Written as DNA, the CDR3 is TGTGCCAGCAGCCCGTCAGGTTTATCCTACGAGCAGTACTTC.

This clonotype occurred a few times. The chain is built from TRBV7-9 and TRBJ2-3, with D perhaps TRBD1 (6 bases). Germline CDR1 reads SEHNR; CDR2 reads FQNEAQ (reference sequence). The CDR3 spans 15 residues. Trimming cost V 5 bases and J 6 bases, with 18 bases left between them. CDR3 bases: TGTGCCAGCAGCGCACGGGACACCCGGCCGGATACGCAGTATTTT. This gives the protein CASSARDTRPDTQYF. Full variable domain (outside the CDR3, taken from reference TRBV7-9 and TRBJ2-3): DTGVSQNPRHKITKRGQNVTFRCDPISEHNRLYWYRQTLGQGPEFLTYFQNEAQLEKSRLLSDRFSAERPKGSFSTLEIQRTEQGDSAMYLCASSARDTRPDTQYFGPGTRLTVL.

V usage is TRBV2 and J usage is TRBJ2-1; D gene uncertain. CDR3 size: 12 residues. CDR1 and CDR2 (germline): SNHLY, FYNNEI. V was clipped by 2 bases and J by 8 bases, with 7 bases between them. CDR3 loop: CASSETPYEQFF. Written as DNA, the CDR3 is TGTGCCAGCAGTGAAACCCCTTATGAGCAGTTCTTC.

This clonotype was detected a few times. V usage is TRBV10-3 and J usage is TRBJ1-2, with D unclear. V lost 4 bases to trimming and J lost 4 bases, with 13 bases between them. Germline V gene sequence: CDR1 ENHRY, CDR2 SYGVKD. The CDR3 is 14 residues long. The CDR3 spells CAISALNPPYGYTF. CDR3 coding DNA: TGTGCCATCAGTGCACTGAACCCCCCCTATGGCTACACCTTC.

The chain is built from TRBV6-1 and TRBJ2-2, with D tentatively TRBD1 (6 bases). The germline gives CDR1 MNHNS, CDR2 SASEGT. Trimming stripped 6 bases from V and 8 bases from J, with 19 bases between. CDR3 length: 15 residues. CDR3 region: CASSPRDQGRGELFF. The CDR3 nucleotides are TGTGCCAGCAGCCCTCGCGACCAGGGGAGAGGGGAGCTGTTTTTT.

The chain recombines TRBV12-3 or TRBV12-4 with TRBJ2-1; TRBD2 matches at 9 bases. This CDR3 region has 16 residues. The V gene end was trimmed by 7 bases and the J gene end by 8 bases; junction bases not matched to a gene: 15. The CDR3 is CASNSPRGGARDEQFF. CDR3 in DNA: TGTGCCAGCAACAGCCCCCGCGGGGGGGCCAGGGATGAGCAGTTCTTC.